The 30 T cell receptor beta chains listed next were all sequenced from one sample in a study of human T cells and chemical hapten exposure. This sample's time point: patch test 1, 2 weeks after DPC sensitization. Indicated treatment: therapeutic diphenylcyclopropenone sensitization with weekly scalp DPC. TCRdb ran MiXCR on the RACE reads and lists one entry per CDR3 protein. The repertoire has just under 350,000 distinct CDR3 sequences, about 7% of them found once; the top ten carry 7.5% to 8.5%. The sample consisted of whole blood, taken in connection with sensitization to the hapten diphenylcyclopropenone (DPC). These receptors were collected from a woman under 30 with alopecia areata. Some clones in this sample may be carry-over from other donors' samples.

In this sample, this clonotype turned up a few times. V gene TRBV3-1 combines with J gene TRBJ2-1; D might be TRBD1 (6 bases). Germline CDR1 LGHDT, CDR2 YNNKEL (reference sequence). The CDR3 length is 16 residues. Trimming took 0 bases from V and 8 from J, leaving 17 bases between them. CDR3 in DNA: TGTGCCAGCAGCCAAGATTCCAGGGGTGGGTTGGATGAGCAGTTCTTC. This encodes CASSQDSRGGLDEQFF.

Only a few counts were recorded for this clonotype. The chain combines TRBV28 with TRBJ2-7; 8 bases match TRBD2. CDR1 is MDHEN and CDR2 is SYDVKM in the germline V gene. The CDR3 runs 14 residues. With 10 bases clipped from V and 5 bases from J, the junction kept 13 bases outside the gene matches. CDR3 amino acids: CATGGGASRDEQYF. The CDR3 region has the DNA TGTGCCACCGGGGGGGGGGCCTCCAGGGACGAGCAGTACTTC.

This chain uses TRBV15 with TRBJ2-6; TRBD1 might be the D (6 bases). The CDR3 is 16 residues long. Between the trimmed V and J ends, which lost 1 base and 4 bases, there was a span of 11 bases. The germline gives CDR1 LNHNV, CDR2 YYDKDF (reference sequence). CDR3 protein: CATSRGTGPGANVLTF. The CDR3 bases are TGTGCCACCAGCAGAGGCACAGGGCCAGGGGCCAACGTCCTGACTTTC.

This clonotype was seen many times. The V and J genes are TRBV7-2 and TRBJ1-5, with D maybe TRBD1 (5 bases). V dropped 0 bases and J dropped 2 bases, with 8 bases sitting between them. CDR1 and CDR2 (germline): SGHTA, FQGNSA. CDR3 length: 15 amino acids. The CDR3 DNA reads as TGTGCCAGCAGCTTAGCGCGGGACGGCAATCAGCCCCAGCATTTT. Encoded protein: CASSLARDGNQPQHF. The full variable domain, completed using reference TRBV7-2 and TRBJ1-5, is GAGVSQSPSNKVTEKGKDVELRCDPISGHTALYWYRQSLGQGLEFLIYFQGNSAPDKSGLPSDRFSAERTGGSVSTLTIQRTQQEDSAVYLCASSLARDGNQPQHFGDGTRLSIL.

This clonotype came up many times. V and J are TRBV27 and TRBJ1-1, with a tentative D call TRBD1 (6 bases). The CDR3 is made up of 14 amino acids. CDR1 MNHEY and CDR2 SMNVEV come from the germline V gene (reference sequence). The V end was cut by 4 bases, the J end by 1 base, with 10 bases between. The CDR3 region is CASSSPQGNTEAFF. CDR3 bases: TGTGCCAGCAGTTCCCCACAGGGGAACACTGAAGCTTTCTTT.

The table lists this clonotype with a few counts. The chain recombines TRBV18 with TRBJ2-7; either TRBD1 or TRBD2 may supply D (5 bases each). Looked up from germline, CDR1 is KGHSH and CDR2 is LQKENI. Deletions cut 6 bases from V and 5 bases from J, with 17 bases between. The length of the CDR3 is 14 residues. In nucleotides, the CDR3 is TGTGCCAGCTCCCCCCGGGACGGATCCCACGAGCAGTACTTC. Translating it yields CASSPRDGSHEQYF.

This clonotype showed up many times. The chain has TRBV20-1 and TRBJ2-7; TRBD2 matches 8 bases. Germline V gene sequence: CDR1 DFQATT, CDR2 SNEGSKA (reference sequence). V dropped 3 bases and J dropped 9; count of bases not matched to a gene: 10. This CDR3 is 13 amino acids long. Here the CDR3 reads CSASGGGKIVQYF. CDR3 sequence (DNA): TGCAGTGCTAGCGGCGGGGGGAAAATTGTGCAGTACTTC.

This clonotype was seen more than once but under ten times. V gene TRBV7-8 combines with J gene TRBJ2-5; tentatively, D is TRBD2 (6 bases). The CDR3 contains 15 residues. From germline, CDR1 is SGHVS and CDR2 FQNEAQ. With 5 bases removed from V and 2 bases from J, the gap between germline ends came to 15 bases. The CDR3 protein is CASSGFWGEQETQYF. CDR3 in DNA: TGTGCCAGCAGCGGATTCTGGGGGGAACAAGAGACCCAGTACTTC.

This clonotype was recorded at least ten times. The chain carries TRBV25-1 and TRBJ2-1; TRBD2 is a possible D gene (5 bases). The germline V gene has CDR1 MGHDK and CDR2 SYGVNS. CDR3 length: 16 amino acids. V was trimmed by 1 base and J by 4 bases, leaving 14 bases between them. CDR3 region: CASSESRLPGYNEQFF. The CDR3 DNA follows: TGTGCCAGCAGTGAATCCCGACTACCGGGTTACAATGAGCAGTTCTTC.

This clonotype was counted a few times. This rearrangement joins TRBV6-2 or TRBV6-3 to TRBJ2-5, with no clear D. The CDR3 covers 16 residues. Germline CDR1 is MNHEY and CDR2 is SVGEGT. The ends were cut back, 0 bases at V and 5 bases at J, with 16 bases in the middle. The chain's CDR3 is CASSYSSVDHGETQYF. CDR3 nucleotide sequence: TGTGCCAGCAGTTACTCGTCGGTAGATCACGGGGAGACCCAGTACTTC.

This clonotype has more than one count but fewer than ten. The J gene is TRBJ1-6, the V gene TRBV15; 11 positions match TRBD1. The CDR3 is 15 residues long. Germline V CDR1 and CDR2: LNHNV, YYDKDF (reference sequence). V trimming: 3 bases; J trimming: 8 bases; junction bases outside the gene matches: 3. The chain's CDR3 is CATSSRTGGDSPLHF. The CDR3 DNA is TGTGCCACCAGCAGCAGGACAGGGGGCGATTCACCCCTCCACTTT.

This clonotype has at least ten counts. This rearrangement joins TRBV20-1 to TRBJ2-7, with D perhaps TRBD1 (6 bases). There are 12 residues in the CDR3. Trimming took 6 bases from V and 5 from J, leaving 14 bases between them. Germline-derived CDR1 and CDR2 are DFQATT and SNEGSKA (reference sequence). In DNA, the CDR3 is TGCAGTGCCATACAGGGATCTAACGAGCAGTACTTC. Protein product: CSAIQGSNEQYF.

The chain employs TRBV4-1 and TRBJ2-7; 9 nucleotides agree with TRBD1. V dropped 5 bases and J dropped 4; count of bases not matched to a gene: 9. The CDR3 contains 15 residues. Germline V gene sequence: CDR1 MGHRA, CDR2 YSYEKL. The CDR3 loop is CASSAWTGAGYEQYF. For the CDR3, the DNA is TGCGCCAGCAGCGCCTGGACAGGGGCAGGGTACGAGCAGTACTTC.

This clonotype was seen at least ten times. The chain employs TRBV29-1 and TRBJ2-1; TRBD2 might be the D (5 bases). This CDR3 is 15 amino acids long. V was pared by 6 bases and J by 1 base, with 16 bases between. From germline, CDR1 is SQVTM and CDR2 ANQGSEA. CDR3 loop: CSVAVPEKSYNEQFF. The CDR3 nucleotides are TGCAGCGTAGCGGTCCCCGAAAAATCCTACAATGAGCAGTTCTTC.

This clonotype showed up just a few times. The chain combines TRBV10-3 with TRBJ2-7, with 11 positions matching TRBD2. From germline, CDR1 is ENHRY and CDR2 SYGVKD. V lost 6 bases, J lost 4 bases, and 5 bases stayed unmatched. The CDR3 has 14 amino acids. The CDR3 protein is CAIRASGGIYEQYF. The CDR3, as DNA: TGTGCCATCAGAGCTAGCGGGGGGATTTACGAGCAGTACTTC.

Only a few counts were recorded for this clonotype. This sequence joins TRBV12-3 or TRBV12-4 and TRBJ1-1, with D possibly being TRBD1 (5 bases). The CDR3 consists of 14 residues. Trimming took 2 bases from V and 5 from J, leaving 12 bases between them. The CDR3 bases are TGTGCCAGCAGTTTATCTCCCTACAGGACTGAAGCTTTCTTT. This translates into CASSLSPYRTEAFF.

This clonotype appeared a few times. V gene TRBV11-2 combines with J gene TRBJ2-3, with D maybe TRBD2 (7 bases). The ends were cut back, 4 bases at V and 4 bases at J, with 12 bases in the middle. Germline V gives CDR1 SGHAT, CDR2 FQNNGV. The length of the CDR3 is 14 residues. CDR3 sequence reads: CASSSPGGSDTQYF. The CDR3 DNA follows: TGTGCCAGCAGCTCCCCGGGGGGCTCAGATACGCAGTATTTT.

This clonotype was counted between two and nine times. This chain uses TRBV20-1 with TRBJ1-1, with no clear D. Germline V lookup: CDR1 DFQATT, CDR2 SNEGSKA (reference sequence). CDR3 size: 14 residues. V was shortened by 0 bases and J by 3 bases, with 11 bases between the two germline ends. The CDR3 nucleotides read TGCAGTGCTAGAGACCCATCCGGCGACACTGAAGCTTTCTTT. Its translation: CSARDPSGDTEAFF.

This clonotype appeared many times. This rearrangement joins TRBV27 to TRBJ1-6; TRBD1 might be the D (5 bases). Trimming pared 1 base from V and 9 bases from J, leaving 7 bases between. The CDR3 loop spans 13 amino acids. Germline V gene data show CDR1 as MNHEY and CDR2 as SMNVEV (reference sequence). The CDR3 protein is CASSLWDGSPLHF. The CDR3 coding sequence is TGTGCCAGCAGTTTATGGGACGGTTCACCCCTCCACTTT.

This clonotype was counted a few times. The chain joins TRBV12-3 or TRBV12-4 to TRBJ2-7, with TRBD1 identical over 10 bases. J was trimmed by 4 bases and V by 7 bases; bases with no gene match: 10. The CDR3 loop spans 15 amino acids. CDR3 nucleotide sequence: TGTGCCAGCACCCTAGGGACAGGGGCTGGGTACGAGCAGTACTTC. This gives the protein CASTLGTGAGYEQYF.

The gene calls are TRBV12-3 or TRBV12-4 and TRBJ1-5; no clear D. Trimming left V 2 bases short and J 3 bases short, with 17 bases between. The CDR3 spans 17 residues. In nucleotides, the CDR3 is TGTGCCAGCAGTTTATATCTCCCAGGACGGGACAATCAGCCCCAGCATTTT. It is translated as CASSLYLPGRDNQPQHF.

The chain combines TRBV14 with TRBJ1-6, with D uncertain. CDR3 length equals 13 residues. Trimming took 8 bases from V and 10 from J, leaving 15 bases between them. Germline-derived CDR1 and CDR2 are SGHDN and FVKESK. CDR3 residues: CASGRRGTSPLHF. The DNA for the CDR3 is TGTGCCAGCGGCCGGCGGGGTACCTCACCCCTCCACTTT.

The V and J genes are TRBV12-3 or TRBV12-4 and TRBJ1-4; tentative D call: TRBD1 (6 bases). CDR3 length: 14 residues. The ends were cut back, 5 bases at V and 7 bases at J, with 14 bases in the middle. CDR3 sequence (DNA): TGTGCCAGCAGTCTACAGGGTTTGGGTGAAAAACTGTTTTTT. Translated: CASSLQGLGEKLFF.

This clonotype was counted only a few times. The chain combines TRBV7-2 with TRBJ2-7; no reliable D call. Between the trimmed V and J ends, which lost 1 base and 3 bases, there was a span of 10 bases. This CDR3 region has 14 residues. The V gene's germline CDR1 is SGHTA and CDR2 FQGNSA. The CDR3 DNA reads as TGTGCCAGCAGCTTAGGGGCATCGGTCTACGAGCAGTACTTC. Residues: CASSLGASVYEQYF.

This clonotype has more than one count but fewer than ten. This chain links TRBV6-2 or TRBV6-3 with TRBJ2-2, with TRBD1 matching over 7 bases. The CDR3 spans 14 residues. CDR1 is MNHEY and CDR2 is SVGEGT in the germline V gene. Trimming removed 6 bases from V and 2 bases from J; junction bases left unmatched: 3. The CDR3 here is CASRWDSNTGELFF. The CDR3 DNA sequence: TGTGCCAGCAGATGGGACAGCAACACCGGGGAGCTGTTTTTT.

This clonotype has a count of ten or more. This chain connects TRBV4-1 to TRBJ1-2; D uncertain. Germline assignment: CDR1 MGHRA and CDR2 YSYEKL. CDR3 size: 16 residues. V lost 1 base to trimming and J lost 5 bases, with 17 bases between them. The CDR3 loop reads CASSQVNAATQYGYTF. CDR3 in DNA: TGCGCCAGCAGCCAAGTGAACGCCGCAACCCAGTATGGCTACACCTTC.

This clonotype was picked up a small number of times. This chain links TRBV6-1 with TRBJ2-2, with TRBD2 matching 16 bases. CDR3 length equals 20 residues. With 6 bases clipped from V and 0 bases from J, the junction kept 10 bases outside the gene matches. The germline V gene encodes CDR1 MNHNS and CDR2 SASEGT. CDR3: CASRPAGTSGGASNTGELFF. The CDR3 DNA reads as TGTGCCAGCAGACCCGCCGGGACTAGCGGGGGGGCGTCGAACACCGGGGAGCTGTTTTTT.

In this sample, this clonotype turned up a few times. The rearrangement uses TRBV5-4 and TRBJ2-7, with D possibly matching TRBD2 (6 bases). This CDR3 comprises 13 residues. Per the germline V gene, CDR1 is SGHNT and CDR2 is YYREEE (reference sequence). Trimming cost V 2 bases and J 6 bases, with 12 bases left between them. This CDR3 is CASSLNWRGEQYF. The CDR3 DNA reads TGTGCCAGCAGCTTAAATTGGCGGGGCGAGCAGTACTTC.

The genes are TRBV6-5 and TRBJ1-3; TRBD1 agrees at 7 bases. Per germline, CDR1 MNHEY and CDR2 SVGAGI. Germline trimming cut 0 bases from V and 0 bases from J; bases unmatched to any gene: 11. The CDR3 has 19 residues. CDR3 DNA sequence: TGTGCCAGCAGTTACTCCCTCACAGGGGAAGCGGGCTCTGGAAACACCATATATTTT. Translated: CASSYSLTGEAGSGNTIYF.

This clonotype was seen ten or more times. The V and J genes are TRBV18 and TRBJ2-3; weak D call: TRBD2 (6 bases). V was trimmed by 4 bases and J by 1 base, leaving 12 bases between them. The CDR3 consists of 15 residues. The germline gives CDR1 KGHSH, CDR2 LQKENI. In DNA, the CDR3 is TGTGCCAGCTCACGTGGGACGGGGGGCACAGATACGCAGTATTTT. Translation: CASSRGTGGTDTQYF. The full variable domain, with the rest looked up from reference TRBV18 and TRBJ2-3, is NAGVMQNPRHLVRRRGQEARLRCSPMKGHSHVYWYRQLPEEGLKFMVYLQKENIIDESGMPKERFSAEFPKEGPSILRIQQVVRGDSAAYFCASSRGTGGTDTQYFGPGTRLTVL.